The 16 T cell receptor beta chains reported below all come from one sample, sequenced in a study of T cell responses to AZD1222 COVID-19 vaccine. Using immunoSEQ multiplex PCR, the repertoire was profiled, and TCRdb retains in-frame clones only, with some absent. The sample contains 100,000 or so clones, roughly 87% of which appear only once. Material: peripheral blood, obtained on day 0 of AZD1222 vaccination. The receptors were gathered from an adult in good health.

In its sample, this clone was seen a few times. The chain recombines TRBV24-1 with TRBJ2-2, with 10 nucleotides matching TRBD1. This CDR3 comprises 13 residues. The germline CDR1 and CDR2 sequences are KGHDR and SFDVKD. J was trimmed by 5 bases and V by 9 bases; bases with no gene match: 2. Here the CDR3 reads CATGQGVTGELFF. The CDR3 region has the DNA TGTGCCACCGGACAGGGGGTTACCGGGGAGCTGTTTTTT.

This clone appeared a few times. V gene TRBV11-3 combines with J gene TRBJ2-7; TRBD2 might be the D (6 bases). The CDR3 is made up of 12 amino acids. CDR1 is SGHNT, CDR2 YENEEA, per germline. With 4 bases removed from V and 2 bases from J, the gap between germline ends came to 6 bases. CDR3 bases: TGTGCCAGCAGCTCGGGGGCCTACGAGCAGTACGTC. It is translated as CASSSGAYEQYV.

The chain recombines TRBV4-3 with TRBJ2-7; perhaps TRBD2 as D (5 bases). The germline V and J ends were trimmed by 6 bases and 7 bases, with 19 bases remaining between them. Germline V gives CDR1 LGHNA, CDR2 YSLEER. The CDR3 extends over 14 amino acids. CDR3 residues: CASRPTVPGEEQYV. The CDR3 DNA reads as TGCGCCAGCAGACCAACAGTCCCTGGGGAGGAGCAGTACGTC.

This clone was recorded a few times. The J gene is TRBJ2-1, the V gene TRBV11-3; possible D gene TRBD2, 7 bases. Between the trimmed V and J ends, which lost 3 bases and 2 bases, there was a span of 17 bases. The CDR3 is 17 amino acids. From germline, CDR1 is SGHNT and CDR2 YENEEA. The CDR3 DNA reads as TGTGCCAGCAGCTTGAGCGGTGGGGGGGGCCCCTACAATGAGCAGTTCTTC. Its protein is CASSLSGGGGPYNEQFF.

The chain couples TRBV19 to TRBJ1-3, with a tentative D call TRBD1 (6 bases). The CDR3 runs 13 residues. The germline gives CDR1 LNHDA, CDR2 SQIVND (reference sequence). Trimming took 9 bases from V and 4 from J, leaving 13 bases between them. CDR3 nucleotides: TGTGCCAGCAGACCAGGGACAGGAAACACCATATATTTT. This encodes CASRPGTGNTIYF.

The chain joins TRBV25-1 to TRBJ2-5, with 7 positions matching TRBD1. Germline CDR1 reads MGHDK; CDR2 reads SYGVNS. The CDR3 is made up of 15 amino acids. The V gene end was trimmed by 6 bases and the J gene end by 5 bases; junction bases not matched to a gene: 12. This CDR3 reads CASSAPQGEIETQYF. CDR3 sequence (DNA): TGTGCCAGCAGCGCTCCTCAGGGGGAGATCGAGACCCAGTACTTC.

In the case of this clone: Other DNA sequences in this sample translate to the same CDR3. The rearrangement joins TRBV7-8 to TRBJ1-4; D not certain. Germline V lookup: CDR1 SGHVS, CDR2 FQNEAQ. V was clipped by 1 base and J by 1 base, with 7 bases between them. CDR3 length: 15 amino acids. The CDR3 nucleotides are TGTGCCAGCAGCTTAGGAGAAGGAACTAATGAAAAACTGTTTTTT. This translates into CASSLGEGTNEKLFF.

This clone was seen a handful of times. V is TRBV7-3 and J is TRBJ2-2; the D gene is possibly TRBD2 (5 bases). The V end was cut by 2 bases, the J end by 0 bases, with 7 bases between. Germline-derived CDR1 and CDR2 are SGHTA and FQGTGA. The CDR3 has 15 residues. CDR3 bases: TGTGCCAGCAGCTTAGAGGGAACGAACACCGGGGAGCTGTTTTTT. Its translation is CASSLEGTNTGELFF.

CDR3 protein: CASSVPQGLGNTIYF. The DNA of the CDR3 is TGTGCCAGCAGCGTCCCCCAGGGGCTCGGAAACACCATATATTTT. The chain is built from TRBV11-3 and TRBJ1-3, with D perhaps TRBD1 (6 bases). Germline V lookup: CDR1 SGHNT, CDR2 YENEEA. There are 15 residues in the CDR3. V was clipped by 5 bases and J by 4 bases, with 15 bases between them.

The chain links TRBV18 to TRBJ2-2; 7 bases line up with TRBD1. J lost 3 bases, V lost 2 bases, and 12 bases had no gene match. This CDR3 contains 18 residues. Germline loops: CDR1 KGHSH, CDR2 LQKENI. This chain's CDR3 is CASSPEQGRISYTGELFF. CDR3 in DNA: TGTGCCAGCTCACCAGAACAGGGGAGAATTTCGTACACCGGGGAGCTGTTTTTT.

The rearrangement joins TRBV12-5 to TRBJ1-1; tentatively, D is TRBD1 (6 bases). This CDR3 contains 11 residues. The germline gives CDR1 LGHNT, CDR2 FRNRAP. V dropped 1 base and J dropped 11 bases, with 8 bases sitting between them. The CDR3, as DNA: TGTGCTAGTGGTTTGGGTCAGGGGGCTTTCTTT. This sequence encodes CASGLGQGAFF.

The V gene is TRBV11-3, the J gene TRBJ2-1; D is tentatively TRBD1 or TRBD2 (5 bases each). The V gene's germline CDR1 is SGHNT and CDR2 YENEEA. The CDR3 extends over 15 amino acids. Trimming cost V 4 bases and J 2 bases, with 12 bases left between them. CDR3 amino acids: CASSSRGGPYNEQFF. CDR3 nucleotide sequence: TGTGCCAGCAGCTCACGGGGCGGTCCCTACAATGAGCAGTTCTTC.

As concerns this clone: Other DNA sequences in the same sample also yield this CDR3. The gene calls are TRBV27 and TRBJ1-6; 8 nucleotides line up with TRBD1. The CDR3 has 14 amino acids. Germline lookup yields CDR1 MNHEY and CDR2 SMNVEV (reference sequence). Trimming removed 3 bases from V and 6 bases from J; junction bases left unmatched: 1. CDR3 sequence (DNA): TGTGCCAGCAGTTTTGACAGGGGTAATTCACCCCTCCACTTT. It translates to CASSFDRGNSPLHF.

This rearrangement joins TRBV5-4 to TRBJ1-2, with TRBD1 as a possible D gene (5 bases). Germline V lookup: CDR1 SGHNT, CDR2 YYREEE (reference sequence). The CDR3 consists of 14 residues. Trimming took off 4 bases at V and 1 base at J, with 11 bases between the two ends. Here the CDR3 reads CASSPIDSNYGYTF. Here the CDR3 DNA reads TGTGCCAGCAGCCCAATTGACAGTAACTATGGCTACACCTTC.

V is TRBV18 and J is TRBJ1-3; unclear D gene. Trimming cost V 3 bases and J 6 bases, with 9 bases left between them. The CDR3 covers 13 residues. The germline gives CDR1 KGHSH, CDR2 LQKENI. CDR3 in amino acids: CASSPPGANTIYF. DNA for the CDR3: TGTGCCAGCTCACCCCCGGGAGCAAACACCATATATTTT.

The V and J genes are TRBV6-5 and TRBJ2-1; TRBD2 aligns across 10 bases. The CDR3 sequence is 15 residues long. CDR1 and CDR2 from the germline V gene are MNHEY and SVGAGI. Losses at the gene ends were 7 bases for V and 0 bases for J; bases not matched to a gene: 3. The CDR3 DNA follows: TGTGCCAGCATCCGACTAGCGGGCTCCTACAATGAGCAGTTCTTC. Protein: CASIRLAGSYNEQFF.